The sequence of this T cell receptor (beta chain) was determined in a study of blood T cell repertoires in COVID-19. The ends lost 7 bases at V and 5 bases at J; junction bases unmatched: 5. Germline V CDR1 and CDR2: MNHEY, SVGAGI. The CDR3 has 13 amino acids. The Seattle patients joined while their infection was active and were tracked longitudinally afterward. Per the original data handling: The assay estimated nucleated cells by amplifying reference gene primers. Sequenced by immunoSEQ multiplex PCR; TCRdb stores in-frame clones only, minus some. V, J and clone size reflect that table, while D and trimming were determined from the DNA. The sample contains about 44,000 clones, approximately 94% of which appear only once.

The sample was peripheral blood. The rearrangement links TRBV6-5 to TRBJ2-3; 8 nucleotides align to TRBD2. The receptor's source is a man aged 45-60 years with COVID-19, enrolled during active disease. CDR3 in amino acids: CASTGLVGDTQYF. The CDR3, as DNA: TGTGCCAGCACGGGACTAGTAGGAGATACGCAGTATTTT.